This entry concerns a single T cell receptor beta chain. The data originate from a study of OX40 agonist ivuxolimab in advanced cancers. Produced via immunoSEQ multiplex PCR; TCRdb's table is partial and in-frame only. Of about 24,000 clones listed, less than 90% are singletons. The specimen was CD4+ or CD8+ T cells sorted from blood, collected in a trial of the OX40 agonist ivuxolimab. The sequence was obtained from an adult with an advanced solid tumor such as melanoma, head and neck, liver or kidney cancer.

The CDR3, as DNA: TGTGCCAGCAGCTTGCAAGCGGTCTCCTACGAGCAGTACTTC. This translates into CASSLQAVSYEQYF. The chain combines TRBV5-6 with TRBJ2-7, with D maybe TRBD2 (5 bases). Germline CDR1 is SGHDT and CDR2 is YYEEEE. The length of the CDR3 is 14 residues. Deletions cut 1 base from V and 0 bases from J, with 8 bases between.